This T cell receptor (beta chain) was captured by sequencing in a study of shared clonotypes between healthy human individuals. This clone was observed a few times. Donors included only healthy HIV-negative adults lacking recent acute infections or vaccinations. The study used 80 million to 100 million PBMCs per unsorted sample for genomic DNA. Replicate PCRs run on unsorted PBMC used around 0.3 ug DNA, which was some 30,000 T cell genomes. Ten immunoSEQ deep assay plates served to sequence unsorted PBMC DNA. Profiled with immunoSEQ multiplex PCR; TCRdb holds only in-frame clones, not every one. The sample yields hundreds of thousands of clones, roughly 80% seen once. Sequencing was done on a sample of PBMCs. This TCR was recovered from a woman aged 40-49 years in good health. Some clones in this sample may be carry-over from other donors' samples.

CDR3 region: CSVGRSTDTQYF. DNA for the CDR3: TGCAGCGTTGGGCGCAGCACAGATACGCAGTATTTT. This chain connects TRBV29-1 to TRBJ2-3; no clear D gene. The germline CDR1 and CDR2 sequences are SQVTM and ANQGSEA. The CDR3 is 12 amino acids. Trimming took off 4 bases at V and 0 bases at J, with 5 bases between the two ends.